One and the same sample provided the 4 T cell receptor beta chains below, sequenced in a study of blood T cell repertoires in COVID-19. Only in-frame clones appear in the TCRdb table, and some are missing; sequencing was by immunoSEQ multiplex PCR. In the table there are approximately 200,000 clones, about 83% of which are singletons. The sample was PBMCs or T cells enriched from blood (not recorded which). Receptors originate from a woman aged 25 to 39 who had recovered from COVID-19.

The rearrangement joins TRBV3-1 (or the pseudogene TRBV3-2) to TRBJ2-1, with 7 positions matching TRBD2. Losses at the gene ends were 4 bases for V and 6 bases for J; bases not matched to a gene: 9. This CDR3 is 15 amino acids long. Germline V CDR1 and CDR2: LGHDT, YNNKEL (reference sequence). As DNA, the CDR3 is TGTGCCAGCAGCCCAGCAGCCTCTAGCGGCAATGAGCAGTTCTTC. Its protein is CASSPAASSGNEQFF.

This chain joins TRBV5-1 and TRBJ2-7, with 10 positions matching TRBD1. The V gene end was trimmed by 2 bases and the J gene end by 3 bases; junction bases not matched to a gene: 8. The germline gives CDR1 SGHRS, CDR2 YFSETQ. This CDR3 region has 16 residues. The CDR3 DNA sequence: TGCGCCAGCAGCTTCGGGGGGACAGGGGTGGTCTACGAGCAGTACTTC. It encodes CASSFGGTGVVYEQYF.

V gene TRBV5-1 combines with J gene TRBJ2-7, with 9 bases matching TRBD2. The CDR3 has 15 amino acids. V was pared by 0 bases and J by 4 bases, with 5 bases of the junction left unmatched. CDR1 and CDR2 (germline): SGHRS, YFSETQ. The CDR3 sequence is CASSLAGTSQYEQYF. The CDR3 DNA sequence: TGCGCCAGCAGCTTGGCCGGGACTAGCCAGTACGAGCAGTACTTC.

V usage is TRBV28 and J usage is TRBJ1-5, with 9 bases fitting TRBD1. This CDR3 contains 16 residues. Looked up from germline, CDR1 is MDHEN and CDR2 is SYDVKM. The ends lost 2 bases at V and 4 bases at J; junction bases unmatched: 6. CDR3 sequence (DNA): TGTGCCAGCAGTTTAGCCTCCGGGACAGGGAATCAGCCCCAGCATTTT. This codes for CASSLASGTGNQPQHF.